The TCR beta chain described here comes from a study of cytomegalovirus exposure and HLA in healthy donors. Study as a whole: The study placed roughly four fifths of its roughly 400 genotyped donors in the Caucasian-associated ancestry cluster.

With 0 bases clipped from V and 6 bases from J, the junction kept 3 bases outside the gene matches. Germline CDR1 reads SGHTA; CDR2 reads FQGTGA. The CDR3 is 14 residues long. It was with 60 Vbeta and 13 Jbeta primers that the PCR ran. Data came from immunoSEQ multiplex PCR; TCRdb stores just in-frame clones and leaves some out. The table has 75,000 to 95,000 clones, around 77% seen once; the top ten hold 3.3%. Comments on this clone: Antigen specificity is unknown.

Study outcomes and limitations: In a later analysis, at a false discovery rate of 0.05, about 17,000 TCR beta sequences matched HLA alleles. When analyzed later, a missense DCLRE1C variant was found to be linked to TCR beta V- and J-gene trimming. The authors enumerated some 170 TCR beta chains as linked to cytomegalovirus.

The receptor was derived from a man aged 45-65 years in good health and CMV-seronegative. The sequenced sample was PBMCs. The chain has TRBV7-3 and TRBJ2-3, with 7 bases lining up with TRBD2. The CDR3 DNA reads as TGTGCCAGCAGCTTAACGGGGGGGAGGGATACGCAGTATTTT. It is translated as CASSLTGGRDTQYF.